What follows describes a single TCR beta chain. Its antigen remains unidentified. The source of the sample is a study of OX40 agonist ivuxolimab in advanced cancers. Study overall: Patients receiving dose escalation had hepatocellular carcinoma, melanoma, renal cell or head and neck cancer.

Germline V gene lookup returns CDR1 MDHEN and CDR2 SYDVKM. This CDR3 has 13 residues. General observations from the study: Fewer expanded clones were found on average in CD4+ than in CD8+ T cells.

Sampled blood was obtained at baseline, cycle 4 day 1, and cycle 7 day 1. The repertoire was sequenced with immunoSEQ multiplex PCR; TCRdb's copy has only in-frame clones and lacks some. The sample carries about 100,000 clones, around 94% recorded once. This clonotype originated in an adult with an advanced solid tumor such as melanoma, head and neck, liver or kidney cancer. Sample: CD4+ or CD8+ T cells sorted from blood, taken in a trial of the OX40 agonist ivuxolimab. J is TRBJ2-7 and V is TRBV28; 12 bases map to TRBD1. CDR3 protein: CATEGQGAIEQYF. The CDR3 nucleotides read TGTGCTACCGAGGGACAGGGGGCGATCGAGCAGTACTTC.